Listed below are T cell receptor beta chains from one sample, sequenced in a study of blood T cells in healthy people across ages. In TCRdb, the 5' RACE reads were re-called with MiXCR into one record per CDR3 protein. The sample lists around 500,000 distinct CDR3 sequences; 40% to 50% were seen once. Sequenced input: blood. These receptor sequences come from a man older than 75 in good health. Both conserved end residues are part of each CDR3. The D gene is left open where the match is weak. The size entry is marked missing in some rows and otherwise reads once, few, many or a size class.

V	J	D	size	DNA	CDR3
TRBV5-1	TRBJ2-1	TRBD1	few	TGCGCCAGCAGCAACGGACAGGGGGGAGATGAGCAGTTCTTC	CASSNGQGGDEQFF
TRBV20-1	TRBJ2-7	TRBD2	few	TGCAGTGTTCAGCGGGAGGGAACCTACGAGCAGTACTTC	CSVQREGTYEQYF
TRBV7-2	TRBJ1-1	NA	NA	TGTGCCAGCAGCTTAGTGGCAGGGGAAGCTTTCTTT	CASSLVAGEAFF
TRBV10-2	TRBJ2-1	TRBD1	NA	TGCGCCAGCAGACCTCCCGCGGACAGGGTTTACAATGAGCAGTTCTTC	CASRPPADRVYNEQFF
TRBV18	TRBJ1-4	TRBD1	NA	TGTGCCAGCTCACCCATCGCGGACAGGGGGGAAAAACTGTTTTTT	CASSPIADRGEKLFF
TRBV4-1	TRBJ2-3	NA	NA	TGCGCCAGCAGCCAATTGGGACATCTTACGCCAGATACGCAGTATTTT	CASSQLGHLTPDTQYF
TRBV6-5	TRBJ2-7	TRBD1	NA	TGTGCCAGCAGCTTACCCCTAAACAGGGGTTGGAAGAGCTCCTACGAGCAGTACTTC	CASSLPLNRGWKSSYEQYF
TRBV7-6	TRBJ1-2	TRBD1	NA	TGTGCCAGCAGCTTAGTTGATCCCCGGGACAGGGGAGACTATGGCTACACCTTC	CASSLVDPRDRGDYGYTF
TRBV12-3/TRBV12-4	TRBJ1-1	NA	NA	TGTGCCAGCAAGGCGGGTACCCCCATGAACACTGAAGCTTGCTTT	CASKAGTPMNTEACF
TRBV11-2	TRBJ2-1	TRBD2	NA	TGTGCCAGCAGCTTATCCGCGGGGGGGCTCGGTGAGCAGTTCTTC	CASSLSAGGLGEQFF
TRBV6-6	TRBJ1-3	NA	few	TGTGCCAGCAGTTACCCGGGCTATAGCTCTGGAAACACCATATATTTT	CASSYPGYSSGNTIYF
TRBV20-1	TRBJ2-1	TRBD1	once	TGCAGTGCGAGCCGACAGGGGCGAAGCAATGAGCAGTTCTTC	CSASRQGRSNEQFF
TRBV20-1	TRBJ2-1	NA	few	TGCAGTGCTCTGGGAGGGGCAGGGGGCAATGAGCAGTTCTTC	CSALGGAGGNEQFF
TRBV7-8	TRBJ2-1	NA	NA	TGTGCCAGCAGCTTAGCGTCCGATCGAGCCAGGGCGTGGAATGAGCAGTTCTTC	CASSLASDRARAWNEQFF
TRBV10-3	TRBJ1-2	NA	NA	TGTGCCATCAGTGAGTCGGGGAGAGCTAACTATGGCTACACCTTC	CAISESGRANYGYTF
TRBV7-2	TRBJ2-7	NA	NA	TGTGCCAGCAGCCAAATACAATACGAGCAGTACTTC	CASSQIQYEQYF
TRBV6-5	TRBJ2-7	TRBD1	few	TGTGCCAGCAGCTTACCCCTAAACAGGGGTGTGAAGAGCTCCTACGAGCAGTACTTC	CASSLPLNRGVKSSYEQYF
TRBV7-9	TRBJ1-2	NA	many	TGTGCCAGCAGCTTAGAAGGCAGAGCTAACTATGGCTACACCTTC	CASSLEGRANYGYTF
TRBV2	TRBJ2-1	NA	many	TGTGCCAGCAGCTTCGACATGAGGGCATCCTACAATGAGCAGTTCTTC	CASSFDMRASYNEQFF
TRBV7-2	TRBJ1-6	NA	few	TGTGCCAGCAGCTCGGGACCCGGATCACCCCTCCACTTT	CASSSGPGSPLHF
TRBV7-2	TRBJ2-3	TRBD2	NA	TGTGCCAGCAGCCCCGGACTAGCGGGGCACACAGATACGCAGTATTTT	CASSPGLAGHTDTQYF
TRBV4-3	TRBJ2-3	NA	NA	TGCGCCAGCAGCCAACGGACCCAAACAGATTCGCAGTATTTT	CASSQRTQTDSQYF